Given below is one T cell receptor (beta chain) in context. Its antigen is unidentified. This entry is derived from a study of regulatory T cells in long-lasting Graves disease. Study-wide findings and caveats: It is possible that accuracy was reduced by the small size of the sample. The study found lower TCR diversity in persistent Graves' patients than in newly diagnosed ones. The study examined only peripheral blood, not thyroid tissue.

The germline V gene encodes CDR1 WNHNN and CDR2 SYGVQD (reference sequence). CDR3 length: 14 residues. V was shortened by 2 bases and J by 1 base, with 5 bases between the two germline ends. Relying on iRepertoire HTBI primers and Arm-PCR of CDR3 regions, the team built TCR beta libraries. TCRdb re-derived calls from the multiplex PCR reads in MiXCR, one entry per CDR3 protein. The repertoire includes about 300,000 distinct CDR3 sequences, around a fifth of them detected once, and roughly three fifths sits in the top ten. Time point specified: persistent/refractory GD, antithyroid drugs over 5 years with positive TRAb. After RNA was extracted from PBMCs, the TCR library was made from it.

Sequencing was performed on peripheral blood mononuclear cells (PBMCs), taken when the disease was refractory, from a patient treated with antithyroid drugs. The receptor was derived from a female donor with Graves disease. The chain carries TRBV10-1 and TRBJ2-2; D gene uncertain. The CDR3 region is CASSELVNTGELFF. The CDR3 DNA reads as TGCGCCAGCAGTGAGCTCGTGAACACCGGGGAGCTGTTTTTT.